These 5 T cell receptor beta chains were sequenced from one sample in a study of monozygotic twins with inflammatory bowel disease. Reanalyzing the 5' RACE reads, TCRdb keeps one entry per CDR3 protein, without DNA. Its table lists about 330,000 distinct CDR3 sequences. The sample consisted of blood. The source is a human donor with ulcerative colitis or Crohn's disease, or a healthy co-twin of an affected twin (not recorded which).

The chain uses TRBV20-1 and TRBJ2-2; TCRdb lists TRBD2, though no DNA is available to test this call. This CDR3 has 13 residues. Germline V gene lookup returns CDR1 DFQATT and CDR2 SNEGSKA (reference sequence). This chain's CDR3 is CSARGGAAGELFF.

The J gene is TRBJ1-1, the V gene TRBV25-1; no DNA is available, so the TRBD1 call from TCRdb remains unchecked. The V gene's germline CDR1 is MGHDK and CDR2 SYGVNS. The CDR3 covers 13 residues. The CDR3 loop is CASSRTGTTEAFF.

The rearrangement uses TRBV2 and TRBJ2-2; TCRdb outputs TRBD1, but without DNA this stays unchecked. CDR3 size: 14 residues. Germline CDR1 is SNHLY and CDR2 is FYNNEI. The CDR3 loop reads CASTPDRGPGELFF.

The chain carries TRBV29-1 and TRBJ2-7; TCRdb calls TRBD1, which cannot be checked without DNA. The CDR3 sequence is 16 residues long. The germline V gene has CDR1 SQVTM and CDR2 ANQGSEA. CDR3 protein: CSTWVRVGGRGYEQYF.

The CDR3 reads CASSLNSANTGELFF. The J gene is TRBJ2-2, the V gene TRBV7-9. In germline, CDR1 is SEHNR, CDR2 FQNEAQ (reference sequence). The CDR3 is made up of 15 amino acids.